This TCR beta chain stems from a study of blood T cells in healthy people across ages. The use of a sample-barcoded 5' primer and a J-beta primer mix characterized a second PCR of roughly 6 to 11 cycles. A template-switch adaptor with 12 random nucleotides tagged each cDNA molecule. Samples each returned at least 2.5 million CDR3-containing paired-end reads. TCRdb recomputed calls from the 5' RACE reads with MiXCR, one row per CDR3 protein. In the table there are some 1.8 million distinct CDR3 sequences, around 40% of which are singletons. Each individual donor underwent a draw of roughly 10 milliliters of peripheral blood. Study-level points and caveats: Unsorted PBMC input precluded a conclusive naive versus antigen-experienced comparison.

This clonotype appeared once. Antigen: not known. The CDR3 runs to 17 residues. J was trimmed by 3 bases and V by 3 bases; bases with no gene match: 12. Germline CDR1 reads SQVTM; CDR2 reads ANQGSEA. V usage is TRBV29-1 and J usage is TRBJ1-3, with 9 bases aligning to TRBD1. The source material was blood. This receptor was obtained from a human donor in good health. The chain's CDR3 is CSVDDRGTEMGGNTIYF. DNA for the CDR3: TGCAGCGTTGACGACAGGGGGACGGAGATGGGTGGAAACACCATATATTTT.